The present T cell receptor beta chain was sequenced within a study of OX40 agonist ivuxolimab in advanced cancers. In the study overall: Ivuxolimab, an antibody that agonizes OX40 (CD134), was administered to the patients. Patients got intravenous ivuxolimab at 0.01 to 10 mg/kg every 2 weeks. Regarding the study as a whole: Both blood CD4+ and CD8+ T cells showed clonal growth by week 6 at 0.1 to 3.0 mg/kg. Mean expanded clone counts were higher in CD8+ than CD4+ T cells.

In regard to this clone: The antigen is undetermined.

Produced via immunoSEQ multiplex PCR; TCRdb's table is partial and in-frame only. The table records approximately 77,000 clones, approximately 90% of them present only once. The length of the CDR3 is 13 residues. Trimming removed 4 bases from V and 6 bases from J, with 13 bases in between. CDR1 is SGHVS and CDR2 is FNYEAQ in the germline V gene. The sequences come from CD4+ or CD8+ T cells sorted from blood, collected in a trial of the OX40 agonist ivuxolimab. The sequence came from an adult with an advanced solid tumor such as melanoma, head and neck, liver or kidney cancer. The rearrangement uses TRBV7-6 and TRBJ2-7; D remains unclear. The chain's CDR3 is CASSSPSGREQYF. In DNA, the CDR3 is TGTGCCAGCAGCTCCCCGTCTGGGCGCGAGCAGTACTTC.